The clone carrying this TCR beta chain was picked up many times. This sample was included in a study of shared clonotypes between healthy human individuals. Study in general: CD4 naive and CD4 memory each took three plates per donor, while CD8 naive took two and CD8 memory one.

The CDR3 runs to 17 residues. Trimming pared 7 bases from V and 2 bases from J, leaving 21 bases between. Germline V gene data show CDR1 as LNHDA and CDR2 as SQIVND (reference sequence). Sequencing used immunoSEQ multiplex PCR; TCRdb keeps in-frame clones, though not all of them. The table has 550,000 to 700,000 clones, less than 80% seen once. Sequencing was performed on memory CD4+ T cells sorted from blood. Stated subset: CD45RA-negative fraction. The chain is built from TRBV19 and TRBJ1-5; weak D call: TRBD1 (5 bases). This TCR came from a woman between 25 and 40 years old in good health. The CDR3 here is CASTARGGAMGNQPQHF. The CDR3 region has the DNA TGTGCCAGTACTGCCCGGGGTGGGGCAATGGGCAATCAGCCCCAGCATTTT. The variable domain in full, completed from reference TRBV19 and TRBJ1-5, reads DGGITQSPKYLFRKEGQNVTLSCEQNLNHDAMYWYRQDPGQGLRLIYYSQIVNDFQKGDIAEGYSVSREKKESFPLTVTSAQKNPTAFYLCASTARGGAMGNQPQHFGDGTRLSIL.